This TCR beta chain came from a study of spatial heterogeneity in lung cancer (dated by TCRdb to about 2019). About the investigation overall: The donors were 60 to 80 patients from the lung TRACERx cohort who had early-stage, untreated non-small cell lung cancer. Follow-up PBMC samples were sequenced whenever available, with the median time to follow-up being approximately 2 years after resection. Beta-chain transcripts were consistently detected in greater numbers than alpha-chain transcripts, which likely reflects a higher abundance of beta-chain transcripts. In the raw uncorrected reads, each unique combination of TCR and UMI appeared more than ten times on average. In non-small cell lung cancer, the study made a quantitative comparison of TCR alpha and beta repertoires among multiple tumor regions, matched nontumor lung and blood. Nonsynonymous mutation counts, determined by whole-exome sequencing of tumor tissue, were related to features of the TCR repertoire. Both alpha and beta chains were TCR-sequenced in 220 or so tumor regions, 64 matched nontumor lung samples and roughly 54 PBMC samples obtained at surgery. Study-level results and caveats: Confirming at a functional level the hypothesis that regional TCRs recognize regional mutations was considered to require additional single-cell paired TCR alpha and beta sequencing. Only 14 patients were included in comparisons of baseline and follow-up blood repertoires. Ubiquitous expanded tumor TCRs were found in blood more often at tumor resection than at routine follow-up.

This clonotype was seen ten or more times. This receptor's antigen is unknown. No much larger clonotype is one base removed from it; base qualities were not supplied. The intended sense of this specimen's time point label: blood at routine non-recurrence follow-up after resection. Without any cell sorting, TCR sequencing was performed on whole RNA extracted either from tumor and nontumor lung tissue or from cryopreserved PBMC samples. Only patients for whom sufficient RNA was available from at least two tumor regions were selected for TCR sequencing. Library creation used 5' RACE. Sequencing took place on a NextSeq 500. To allow correction of PCR and sequencing errors, the TCR library protocol tagged every TCR cDNA molecule with a unique molecular identifier. The study's processing was this. TCR identification, UMI-based error correction and CDR3 extraction were all carried out with Decombinator tools. Expanded TCRs were defined as those above a frequency of 2 per 1,000, corresponding to the top 1% of the tumor frequency distribution. Renyi diversity was computed with the R vegan package after each repertoire had been subsampled 100 times to 5,000 TCRs. CDR3 similarity networks were built from amino acid triplet string-kernel similarity, with CDR3s being connected when pairwise similarity was above 0.82. The public sequencing data were trimmed at Q25 with fastp and processed into clonotypes with MiXCR by TCRdb, which kept only in-frame beta chains. Identical CDR3 protein sequences are pooled into one entry, listed with their most common genes and DNA. The V and J calls were not made by the authors but by TCRdb's processing. The sample table contains about 19,000 distinct CDR3 sequences; only one count was recorded for approximately 11% of them. Around 34% of the sample is in the top ten clones.

The CDR3 runs 16 amino acids, cysteine and phenylalanine included. The read is trimmed to its CDR3 DNA, 48 bases read in frame from base 1. V loses 6 bases of germline sequence and J loses 1 base, and the interval between the two ends is 21 bases. Reading the germline V gene gives CDR1 SQVTM and CDR2 ANQGSEA. Sequencing was performed on PBMCs, taken at follow-up. Here the chain combines TRBV29-1 and TRBJ2-5; the D segment could be TRBD1, given 5 matching bases. The receptor was derived from a female donor with early-stage non-small cell lung cancer. The DNA reads TGCAGCGTCGGCCTTCAGGGATCACGGGCCCAAGAGACCCAGTACTTC. The encoded protein is CSVGLQGSRAQETQYF.